A selection of T cell receptor beta chains follows, all from one sample in a study of cytomegalovirus exposure and HLA in healthy donors. Assay: immunoSEQ multiplex PCR; the TCRdb copy retains only in-frame clones and omits some. The sample includes roughly 60,000 clones, over 90% of them seen just once. The sample was PBMCs. These receptors originate from a young man in good health and CMV-seronegative. Each CDR3 is given with its conserved first and last residue. D genes are given only for firm matches. Rows give clone size only sometimes, using once, few, many, or a class for an expanded clone.

J gene: TRBJ1-1
clone size: -
V gene: TRBV5-8
D gene: TRBD1
CDR3 protein: CASSGQGRMTEAFF
CDR3 DNA: TGTGCCAGCAGCGGACAGGGTAGGATGACTGAAGCTTTCTTT

J gene: TRBJ1-3
clone size: -
V gene: TRBV19
D gene: -
CDR3 protein: CASSITSQNSGNTIYF
CDR3 DNA: TGTGCCAGTAGTATCACGTCCCAGAACTCTGGAAACACCATATATTTT

J gene: TRBJ1-2
clone size: -
V gene: TRBV6-6
D gene: TRBD1
CDR3 protein: CASSRDRRSGYTF
CDR3 DNA: TGTGCCAGCAGTCGGGACAGGAGAAGTGGCTACACCTTC

J gene: TRBJ2-5
clone size: -
V gene: TRBV25-1
D gene: -
CDR3 protein: CASQTGSDETQYF
CDR3 DNA: TGTGCCAGCCAAACAGGGTCCGACGAGACCCAGTACTTC

J gene: TRBJ2-6
clone size: once
V gene: TRBV5-6
D gene: TRBD1
CDR3 protein: CASSQTGRTPSGANVLTF
CDR3 DNA: TGTGCCAGCAGCCAGACAGGGAGAACCCCCTCTGGGGCCAACGTCCTGACTTTC

J gene: TRBJ1-5
clone size: -
V gene: TRBV19
D gene: TRBD1
CDR3 protein: CASSILSGQGSNQPQHF
CDR3 DNA: TGTGCCAGTAGTATCCTCTCGGGACAGGGGAGCAATCAGCCCCAGCATTTT

J gene: TRBJ2-7
clone size: once
V gene: TRBV6-5
D gene: -
CDR3 protein: CASSKGREQYF
CDR3 DNA: TGTGCCAGCAGTAAGGGGCGGGAGCAGTACTTC

J gene: TRBJ2-7
clone size: -
V gene: TRBV30
D gene: TRBD2
CDR3 protein: CAWSVRGSGVIFYEQYF
CDR3 DNA: TGTGCCTGGAGTGTAAGAGGTAGCGGGGTCATATTCTACGAGCAGTACTTC

J gene: TRBJ1-4
clone size: -
V gene: TRBV6-1
D gene: TRBD1
CDR3 protein: CASSATGGATNEKLFF
CDR3 DNA: TGTGCCAGCAGTGCGACAGGGGGCGCGACTAATGAAAAACTGTTTTTT

J gene: TRBJ1-1
clone size: -
V gene: TRBV5-4
D gene: -
CDR3 protein: CASSAGGNTEAFF
CDR3 DNA: TGTGCCAGCAGCGCAGGAGGGAACACTGAAGCTTTCTTT

J gene: TRBJ2-5
clone size: -
V gene: TRBV28
D gene: TRBD2
CDR3 protein: CASNSPRGTSGGETQYF
CDR3 DNA: TGTGCCAGCAACTCACCCAGGGGGACTAGCGGTGGTGAGACCCAGTACTTC

J gene: TRBJ2-5
clone size: -
V gene: TRBV30
D gene: TRBD2
CDR3 protein: CAWITSGRANGGTQYF
CDR3 DNA: TGTGCCTGGATAACTAGCGGGAGGGCCAACGGTGGGACCCAGTACTTC

J gene: TRBJ1-5
clone size: -
V gene: TRBV6-1
D gene: TRBD1
CDR3 protein: CASSAGQKQPQHF
CDR3 DNA: TGTGCCAGCAGTGCGGGACAGAAACAGCCCCAGCATTTT

J gene: TRBJ2-7
clone size: -
V gene: TRBV7-2
D gene: TRBD2
CDR3 protein: CASRPGGSYEQYF
CDR3 DNA: TGTGCCAGCAGACCGGGGGGGTCCTACGAGCAGTACTTC

J gene: TRBJ2-3
clone size: once
V gene: TRBV5-1
D gene: TRBD2
CDR3 protein: CASSFPRTSGRARDTQYF
CDR3 DNA: TGCGCCAGCAGCTTCCCTAGGACTAGCGGGAGGGCCAGAGATACGCAGTATTTT

J gene: TRBJ2-3
clone size: -
V gene: TRBV4-2
D gene: TRBD1
CDR3 protein: CASSRGQGVQTDTQYF
CDR3 DNA: TGTGCCAGCAGCCGAGGACAGGGGGTACAAACAGATACGCAGTATTTT

J gene: TRBJ2-1
clone size: once
V gene: TRBV15
D gene: TRBD1
CDR3 protein: CASGQFNEQFF
CDR3 DNA: TGTGCCTCGGGACAGTTCAATGAGCAGTTCTTC

J gene: TRBJ1-4
clone size: -
V gene: TRBV9
D gene: -
CDR3 protein: CASSEGGWGEKLFF
CDR3 DNA: TGTGCCAGCAGCGAAGGGGGTTGGGGTGAAAAACTGTTTTTT

J gene: TRBJ2-7
clone size: -
V gene: TRBV19
D gene: TRBD1
CDR3 protein: CASSLQGQGAYEQYF
CDR3 DNA: TGTGCCAGTAGTCTCCAGGGACAGGGGGCGTATGAGCAGTACTTC

J gene: TRBJ2-1
clone size: -
V gene: TRBV5-6
D gene: TRBD2
CDR3 protein: CASSFLAVSYNEQFF
CDR3 DNA: TGTGCCAGCAGCTTCCTAGCGGTATCCTACAATGAGCAGTTCTTC

J gene: TRBJ1-4
clone size: -
V gene: TRBV2
D gene: -
CDR3 protein: CATYDSTTNEKLFF
CDR3 DNA: TGTGCCACCTACGACAGCACAACTAATGAAAAACTGTTTTTT

J gene: TRBJ1-4
clone size: -
V gene: TRBV6-1
D gene: TRBD1
CDR3 protein: CASIDRGPNEKLFF
CDR3 DNA: TGTGCCAGCATCGACAGGGGCCCTAATGAAAAACTGTTTTTT

J gene: TRBJ1-1
clone size: -
V gene: TRBV27
D gene: TRBD1
CDR3 protein: CASRKQGALRTAFF
CDR3 DNA: TGTGCCAGCAGAAAACAGGGGGCGCTTCGTACGGCTTTCTTT

J gene: TRBJ2-7
clone size: once
V gene: TRBV5-1
D gene: -
CDR3 protein: CASSLGHIYEQYF
CDR3 DNA: TGCGCCAGCAGCTTGGGGCATATCTACGAGCAGTACTTC

J gene: TRBJ2-2
clone size: -
V gene: TRBV7-9
D gene: TRBD2
CDR3 protein: CASSLSGGITGELFF
CDR3 DNA: TGTGCCAGCAGCTTATCGGGGGGGATCACCGGGGAGCTGTTTTTT

J gene: TRBJ2-5
clone size: -
V gene: TRBV30
D gene: TRBD2
CDR3 protein: CAWRLAGARETQYF
CDR3 DNA: TGTGCCTGGAGACTAGCGGGAGCCAGGGAGACCCAGTACTTC

J gene: TRBJ2-1
clone size: -
V gene: TRBV2
D gene: TRBD2
CDR3 protein: CASSGTSGKDEQFF
CDR3 DNA: TGTGCCAGCAGTGGGACTAGCGGGAAGGATGAGCAGTTCTTC

J gene: TRBJ1-5
clone size: -
V gene: TRBV5-1
D gene: TRBD1
CDR3 protein: CASSSKGQDSNQPQHF
CDR3 DNA: TGCGCCAGCAGCTCAAAGGGACAGGATAGCAATCAGCCCCAGCATTTT

J gene: TRBJ2-7
clone size: -
V gene: TRBV27
D gene: TRBD1
CDR3 protein: CASSSPGQGVPEQYF
CDR3 DNA: TGTGCCAGCAGCTCCCCGGGACAGGGGGTCCCCGAGCAGTACTTC

J gene: TRBJ2-2
clone size: -
V gene: TRBV4-2
D gene: -
CDR3 protein: CASSQGQGNTGELFF
CDR3 DNA: TGTGCCAGCAGCCAAGGTCAGGGGAACACCGGGGAGCTGTTTTTT

J gene: TRBJ2-2
clone size: -
V gene: TRBV19
D gene: TRBD2
CDR3 protein: CASSPGLAGTGELFF
CDR3 DNA: TGTGCCAGTAGTCCCGGACTAGCGGGGACCGGGGAGCTGTTTTTT

J gene: TRBJ2-3
clone size: -
V gene: TRBV5-1
D gene: -
CDR3 protein: CASSLAGGTDTQYF
CDR3 DNA: TGCGCCAGCAGCTTGGCGGGAGGCACAGATACGCAGTATTTT

J gene: TRBJ2-3
clone size: few
V gene: TRBV18
D gene: -
CDR3 protein: CASSPAKRTDTQYF
CDR3 DNA: TGTGCCAGCTCACCGGCCAAGAGGACAGATACGCAGTATTTT

J gene: TRBJ2-7
clone size: -
V gene: TRBV5-1
D gene: -
CDR3 protein: CASSPTQGIGSEQYF
CDR3 DNA: TGCGCCAGCAGCCCAACCCAGGGAATAGGGTCCGAGCAGTACTTC

J gene: TRBJ1-1
clone size: once
V gene: TRBV4-1
D gene: -
CDR3 protein: CASSQEELGDEAFF
CDR3 DNA: TGCGCCAGCAGCCAAGAAGAGTTAGGGGATGAAGCTTTCTTT